The 27 T cell receptor beta chains below all came from one sample that was sequenced in a study of CD8 T cells in ankylosing spondylitis. The study, taken as a whole, reports: Ankylosing spondylitis blood appeared to carry a characteristic TCR beta motif of roughly 8 highly homologous variants.

These TCRs are of unknown antigen specificity. TCRdb used MiXCR to reprocess the 5' RACE reads, holding one entry per CDR3 protein. The table has hundreds of thousands of distinct CDR3 sequences, roughly a quarter seen once. The sequenced material came from blood, either unsorted or a sorted T cell fraction (not recorded which). These receptors were obtained from a male donor with ankylosing spondylitis.

In this sample, this clonotype turned up a few times. The chain carries TRBV2 and TRBJ2-1; 11 bases map to TRBD2. Germline CDR1 and CDR2: SNHLY and FYNNEI. The CDR3 has 15 residues. V lost 5 bases, J lost 2 bases, and 2 bases stayed unmatched. CDR3 residues: CASSQTSGAYNEQFF. The CDR3 DNA reads as TGTGCCAGCAGTCAGACTAGCGGGGCCTACAATGAGCAGTTCTTC.

This clonotype was counted many times. The V call is TRBV6-6, the J call TRBJ2-2; possibly TRBD2 for D (5 bases). V lost 6 bases, J lost 1 base, and 6 bases lay in between. Germline values: CDR1 MNHNY, CDR2 SVGAGI (reference sequence). The CDR3 spans 13 residues. The CDR3: CASRGLNTGELFF. The CDR3 DNA reads TGTGCCAGCAGAGGACTGAACACCGGGGAGCTGTTTTTT.

This chain connects TRBV5-1 to TRBJ2-2; D possibly corresponds to TRBD2 (6 bases). Per the germline V gene, CDR1 is SGHRS and CDR2 is YFSETQ. With 4 bases removed from V and 4 bases from J, the gap between germline ends came to 11 bases. The CDR3 has 14 amino acids. The CDR3 is CASSPRDVTGELFF. In DNA form, the CDR3 reads TGCGCCAGCAGCCCGCGGGACGTCACCGGGGAGCTGTTTTTT.

In its sample, this clonotype was seen many times. The chain couples TRBV29-1 to TRBJ2-2; the D gene is possibly TRBD1 (6 bases). Germline assignment: CDR1 SQVTM and CDR2 ANQGSEA. The ends were cut back, 4 bases at V and 0 bases at J, with 9 bases in the middle. This CDR3 spans 14 amino acids. The DNA of the CDR3 is TGCAGCGTTGGGGGGCTAACGAACACCGGGGAGCTGTTTTTT. It translates to CSVGGLTNTGELFF.

V and J are TRBV12-3 or TRBV12-4 and TRBJ2-7; 7 bases line up with TRBD1. The CDR3 runs 13 residues. V lost 7 bases, J lost 1 base, and 4 bases stayed unmatched. CDR3 amino acids: CASKQGFSYEQYF. CDR3 bases: TGTGCCAGCAAACAGGGGTTTTCCTACGAGCAGTACTTC.

This clonotype has more than one count but fewer than ten. The CDR3 bases are TGCAGTGCTAGAGACCCCTCCCCTTCTTCGTCGAGGGAGGGCACAGATACGCAGTATTTT. Amino acids: CSARDPSPSSSREGTDTQYF. This chain connects TRBV20-1 to TRBJ2-3; D perhaps matches TRBD2 (6 bases). The ends were cut back, 0 bases at V and 1 base at J, with 26 bases in the middle. The V gene's germline CDR1 is DFQATT and CDR2 SNEGSKA (reference sequence). This CDR3 comprises 20 residues.

This clonotype was detected only once. V usage is TRBV18 and J usage is TRBJ1-4; TRBD1 aligns across 11 bases. This CDR3 region has 14 residues. J gave up 7 bases and V 5 bases, and 3 bases lay outside the gene matches. Germline assignment: CDR1 KGHSH and CDR2 LQKENI. DNA of the CDR3: TGTGCCAGCTCATCGGACAGGGGGCTTGAAAAACTGTTTTTT. This sequence encodes CASSSDRGLEKLFF.

This clonotype was observed at least ten times. The V and J genes are TRBV12-3 or TRBV12-4 and TRBJ1-1, with 8 bases fitting TRBD1. The CDR3 has 14 residues. After removal of 2 bases from V and 6 bases from J, the junction contained 5 bases not matched to a gene. The CDR3 is CASSLWGTGAEAFF. In nucleotides, the CDR3 is TGTGCCAGCAGTTTATGGGGGACAGGAGCTGAAGCTTTCTTT.

The chain links TRBV29-1 to TRBJ1-2; D is possibly TRBD1 (6 bases). Trimming took off 3 bases at V and 4 bases at J, with 9 bases between the two ends. The CDR3 runs to 12 residues. In germline, CDR1 is SQVTM, CDR2 ANQGSEA. The CDR3 protein is CSVERGSYGYTF. The DNA of the CDR3 is TGCAGCGTTGAGAGGGGGTCCTATGGCTACACCTTC.

The rearrangement uses TRBV5-6 and TRBJ2-7; D is perhaps TRBD1 (6 bases). The CDR3 is 12 amino acids. Germline CDR1 is SGHDT and CDR2 is YYEEEE. V lost 3 bases to trimming and J lost 3 bases, with 7 bases between them. Here the CDR3 DNA reads TGTGCCAGCAGCTCGGACAGCTACGAGCAGTACTTC. It encodes CASSSDSYEQYF.

This clonotype turned up a few times. The chain recombines TRBV11-2 with TRBJ2-3, with 12 bases that match TRBD2. CDR3 length equals 19 residues. Germline assignment: CDR1 SGHAT and CDR2 FQNNGV. Losses at the gene ends were 3 bases for V and 2 bases for J; bases not matched to a gene: 12. The CDR3 reads CASSFGLAGPSISTDTQYF. DNA of the CDR3: TGTGCCAGCAGCTTCGGACTAGCGGGACCTTCGATCTCCACAGATACGCAGTATTTT.

This clonotype was picked up a small number of times. The chain carries TRBV7-2 and TRBJ2-1, with 8 bases aligning to TRBD1. CDR1 is SGHTA, CDR2 FQGNSA, per germline. The CDR3 length is 15 residues. The ends lost 5 bases at V and 2 bases at J; junction bases unmatched: 5. As DNA, the CDR3 is TGTGCCAGCAGCCTGGGACAGGCGGCCTACAATGAGCAGTTCTTC. Protein product: CASSLGQAAYNEQFF.

In this sample, this clonotype turned up a few times. The chain links TRBV2 to TRBJ2-7; 11 positions agree with TRBD2. The CDR3 has 15 amino acids. V dropped 8 bases and J dropped 3; count of bases not matched to a gene: 9. CDR1 and CDR2 (germline): SNHLY, FYNNEI. The chain's CDR3 is CASGKTSGKYYEQYF. DNA for the CDR3: TGTGCCAGCGGAAAGACTAGCGGGAAATACTACGAGCAGTACTTC.

This chain links TRBV20-1 with TRBJ2-1; weak D call: TRBD1 (6 bases). This CDR3 is 14 amino acids long. Looked up from germline, CDR1 is DFQATT and CDR2 is SNEGSKA (reference sequence). V lost 6 bases and J lost 4, with 16 bases in between. CDR3 nucleotide sequence: TGCAGTGCCCTTGAAGGGGGAGTTTACAATGAGCAGTTCTTC. Protein product: CSALEGGVYNEQFF.

The sample holds many counts of this clonotype. The chain has TRBV29-1 and TRBJ1-5, with a possible D match to TRBD1 (5 bases). Germline CDR1 is SQVTM and CDR2 is ANQGSEA. V was cut by 4 bases and J by 5 bases, with 15 bases left in between. The CDR3 has 14 residues. CDR3 sequence (DNA): TGCAGCGTTGTATTTGTCGGGGCGGATCAGCCCCAGCATTTT. Protein product: CSVVFVGADQPQHF.

This clonotype was seen a few times. At one end the junction does not follow the germline gene, possibly because of a read error. The rearrangement joins TRBV20-1 to TRBJ2-3, with 9 positions matching TRBD2. The CDR3 is made up of 13 amino acids. Germline CDR1 and CDR2: DFQATT and SNEGSKA (reference sequence). CDR3 amino acids: CSPRAGGTDTQYF. Here the CDR3 DNA reads TGCAGTCCTAGGGCGGGAGGGACAGATACGCAGTATTTT.

The chain combines TRBV25-1 with TRBJ2-7; perhaps TRBD2 as D (6 bases). Germline V gene data show CDR1 as MGHDK and CDR2 as SYGVNS. The CDR3 length is 12 residues. Trimming pared 5 bases from V and 5 bases from J, leaving 10 bases between. The CDR3 spells CASSRDSNEQYF. DNA for the CDR3: TGTGCCAGCAGTCGGGACTCGAACGAGCAGTACTTC.

The V call is TRBV5-1, the J call TRBJ1-2; TRBD1 aligns across 10 bases. V dropped 4 bases and J dropped 3; count of bases not matched to a gene: 6. This CDR3 contains 15 residues. Per germline, CDR1 SGHRS and CDR2 YFSETQ. CDR3 loop: CASSPRTGGDYGYTF. CDR3 nucleotides: TGCGCCAGCAGCCCGCGGACAGGGGGGGACTATGGCTACACCTTC.

This clonotype has just a few counts. The chain couples TRBV25-1 to TRBJ2-1; either TRBD1 or TRBD2 may fit D (5 bases each). V was clipped by 6 bases and J by 2 bases, with 14 bases between them. This CDR3 region has 15 residues. Germline CDR1 and CDR2: MGHDK and SYGVNS. This chain's CDR3 is CASRGDRTPYNEQFF. The CDR3 bases are TGTGCCAGCAGAGGGGACCGAACCCCCTACAATGAGCAGTTCTTC.

In its sample, this clonotype was seen a few times. The rearrangement links TRBV10-2 to TRBJ1-2; D is uncertain. The CDR3 has 13 residues. Germline loops: CDR1 WSHSY, CDR2 SAAADI. V lost 4 bases to trimming and J lost 8 bases, with 14 bases between them. CDR3: CASSGSKVSGYTF. The CDR3 DNA follows: TGCGCCAGCAGTGGTTCTAAGGTTTCGGGCTACACCTTC.

The chain links TRBV18 to TRBJ2-1; possible D gene TRBD1, 6 bases. CDR1 is KGHSH and CDR2 is LQKENI in the germline V gene. With 3 bases removed from V and 3 bases from J, the gap between germline ends came to 15 bases. The CDR3 totals 16 residues. Here the CDR3 DNA reads TGTGCCAGCTCACCTTCAGGGGAGAAGAACTACAATGAGCAGTTCTTC. Its protein product is CASSPSGEKNYNEQFF.

This clonotype was seen only a few times. The chain is built from TRBV4-1 and TRBJ2-3; 12 bases are shared with TRBD2. The CDR3 length is 17 residues. The germline V gene has CDR1 MGHRA and CDR2 YSYEKL. The junction had 4 bases not matched to a gene; V was cut back by 0 bases and J by 3 bases. Here the CDR3 reads CASSQEGTSGQTDTQYF. The CDR3 DNA is TGCGCCAGCAGCCAAGAGGGGACTAGCGGGCAAACAGATACGCAGTATTTT.

This clonotype was detected only a few times. The chain recombines TRBV5-1 with TRBJ1-3; TRBD1 is a possible D gene (5 bases). V was clipped by 0 bases and J by 2 bases, with 12 bases between them. The CDR3 consists of 16 residues. Per the germline V gene, CDR1 is SGHRS and CDR2 is YFSETQ. The CDR3 reads CASSLATGDPGNTIYF. The CDR3 region has the DNA TGCGCCAGCAGCTTGGCCACAGGCGACCCTGGAAACACCATATATTTT.

This chain links TRBV3-1 with TRBJ2-3; no firm D call. CDR1 is LGHDT and CDR2 is YNNKEL in the germline V gene (reference sequence). The CDR3 sequence is 13 residues long. V shed 2 bases and J shed 6 bases, with 9 bases lying between them. The CDR3 DNA follows: TGTGCCAGCAGCCAAATGATAGGGGATACGCAGTATTTT. Amino acid sequence: CASSQMIGDTQYF.

V usage is TRBV5-1 and J usage is TRBJ2-5; D is undetermined. V dropped 4 bases and J dropped 5 bases, with 12 bases sitting between them. CDR1 SGHRS and CDR2 YFSETQ come from the germline V gene. There are 13 residues in the CDR3. The CDR3 DNA is TGCGCCAGCAGCCCGTTGGGTATGGAGACCCAGTACTTC. Protein product: CASSPLGMETQYF.

This clonotype occurred a few times. V gene TRBV12-3 or TRBV12-4 combines with J gene TRBJ2-1, with no clear D. V was shortened by 5 bases and J by 0 bases, with 11 bases between the two germline ends. The CDR3 has 15 residues. CDR3 loop: CASSPGVASYNEQFF. As DNA, the CDR3 is TGTGCCAGCAGTCCCGGTGTAGCCTCCTACAATGAGCAGTTCTTC.

This sequence joins TRBV5-1 and TRBJ1-3; D is uncertain. The V end lost 5 bases, the J end lost 0 bases, and 6 bases lay between the germline ends. The germline gives CDR1 SGHRS, CDR2 YFSETQ. CDR3 size: 13 residues. For the CDR3, the DNA is TGCGCCAGCAGGCAGGCCTCTGGAAACACCATATATTTT. Protein sequence: CASRQASGNTIYF.